The sequence of this TCR beta chain was determined in a study of blood T cell repertoires in COVID-19. CDR1 LNHDA and CDR2 SQIVND come from the germline V gene (reference sequence). The CDR3 spans 14 residues. V was pared by 3 bases and J by 2 bases, with 9 bases between. Clones were read by immunoSEQ multiplex PCR, and TCRdb kept only the in-frame ones, dropping some. This table holds 150,000 to 200,000 clones, roughly 79% found once. This clonotype was sampled from a woman aged 40 to 50 with COVID-19, enrolled during active disease. The chain links TRBV19 to TRBJ2-3; D remains unclear. Sequencing was carried out using peripheral blood. Written as DNA, the CDR3 is TGTGCCAGTAGTATTAGATCGCTCACAGATACGCAGTATTTT. It encodes CASSIRSLTDTQYF.